This is a list of T cell receptor beta chains from one sample in a study of shared clonotypes between healthy human individuals. Profiled with immunoSEQ multiplex PCR; TCRdb holds only in-frame clones, not every one. The sample lists around 940,000 clones; less than 85% were seen once. Material: memory CD4+ T cells sorted from blood. These TCRs come from a man aged 18-30 years in good health. The CDR3 runs from the conserved cysteine through the conserved F or W. D genes are given only for firm matches. Size is omitted from some rows. Given values are once, few, many or a class for expanded clones.

v_call: TRBV5-4; clone_size: .; j_call: TRBJ2-7; d_call: .; cdr3_nt: TGTGCCAGCAGCCGAGGTGGGAGCGAGCAGTACTTC; cdr3_aa: CASSRGGSEQYF
v_call: TRBV29-1; clone_size: .; j_call: TRBJ2-7; d_call: .; cdr3_nt: TGCAGCGTTCGGCACAGCTCCTACGAGCAGTACTTC; cdr3_aa: CSVRHSSYEQYF
v_call: TRBV5-5; clone_size: .; j_call: TRBJ2-3; d_call: TRBD1; cdr3_nt: TGTGCCAGCAGCCAGTTCCGACAGGGCGGCACAGATACGCAGTATTTT; cdr3_aa: CASSQFRQGGTDTQYF
v_call: TRBV7-9; clone_size: few; j_call: TRBJ1-1; d_call: .; cdr3_nt: TGTGCCAGCAGCTTTGGGAGCACTGAAGCTTTCTTT; cdr3_aa: CASSFGSTEAFF
v_call: TRBV7-8; clone_size: few; j_call: TRBJ1-2; d_call: .; cdr3_nt: TGTGCCAGCAGCCCCATTGAGAGGGGCTACACCTTC; cdr3_aa: CASSPIERGYTF
v_call: TRBV6-5; clone_size: .; j_call: TRBJ2-7; d_call: .; cdr3_nt: TGTGCCACCCGGGCCGGGGATGTGTTCGAGCAGTACTTC; cdr3_aa: CATRAGDVFEQYF
v_call: TRBV5-1; clone_size: .; j_call: TRBJ2-5; d_call: .; cdr3_nt: TGCGCCAGCAGCCCGTTCGGCGGGACCCAGTACTTC; cdr3_aa: CASSPFGGTQYF
v_call: TRBV5-1; clone_size: .; j_call: TRBJ2-2; d_call: TRBD1; cdr3_nt: TGCGCCAGCAGCGTGGGACAGGGAGGCGGGGAGCTGTTTTTT; cdr3_aa: CASSVGQGGGELFF
v_call: TRBV2; clone_size: .; j_call: TRBJ2-7; d_call: .; cdr3_nt: TGTGCCAGCGTCTTGGGCTACGAGCAGTACTTC; cdr3_aa: CASVLGYEQYF
v_call: TRBV2; clone_size: .; j_call: TRBJ1-4; d_call: .; cdr3_nt: TGTGCCAGCAGCCCCACAGGTGCAACTAATGAAAAACTGTTTTTT; cdr3_aa: CASSPTGATNEKLFF
v_call: TRBV28; clone_size: .; j_call: TRBJ1-5; d_call: .; cdr3_nt: TGTGCCAGCAGGCCCATGGGGGCCTCCCGGGGGATGATGCCCCAGCATTTT; cdr3_aa: CASRPMGASRGMMPQHF
v_call: TRBV6-5; clone_size: .; j_call: TRBJ1-2; d_call: TRBD1; cdr3_nt: TGTGCCAGCAGTGCCCGGGACAGGGGAGTAAATGGCTACACCTTC; cdr3_aa: CASSARDRGVNGYTF
v_call: TRBV2; clone_size: .; j_call: TRBJ2-1; d_call: .; cdr3_nt: TGTGCCAGCAGTCAAGTGGTAGCTTCCAATGAGCAGTTCTTC; cdr3_aa: CASSQVVASNEQFF
v_call: TRBV5-6; clone_size: .; j_call: TRBJ1-5; d_call: TRBD1; cdr3_nt: TGTGCCAGCAGCTCGGACAGGGACCAGCCCCAGCATTTT; cdr3_aa: CASSSDRDQPQHF
v_call: TRBV5-4; clone_size: few; j_call: TRBJ2-3; d_call: TRBD2; cdr3_nt: TGTGCCAGCAGCCTAGCGGGAGCCGGCACAGATACGCAGTATTTT; cdr3_aa: CASSLAGAGTDTQYF
v_call: TRBV5-1; clone_size: .; j_call: TRBJ2-7; d_call: .; cdr3_nt: TGCGCCAGCAGCCCTACCGGGCCAACCTACGAGCAGTACTTC; cdr3_aa: CASSPTGPTYEQYF
v_call: TRBV4-3; clone_size: .; j_call: TRBJ1-6; d_call: .; cdr3_nt: TGCGCCAGCAGCCAAGATTACGCGAATTCACCCCTCCACTTT; cdr3_aa: CASSQDYANSPLHF
v_call: TRBV10-2; clone_size: .; j_call: TRBJ1-2; d_call: .; cdr3_nt: TGCGCCAGCAGTGACCCGGGGGGAGATGGCTACACCTTC; cdr3_aa: CASSDPGGDGYTF
v_call: TRBV27; clone_size: .; j_call: TRBJ1-5; d_call: TRBD1; cdr3_nt: TGTGCCAGCAGTTCGGGACAGGGTCGACAGCCCCAGCATTTT; cdr3_aa: CASSSGQGRQPQHF
v_call: TRBV27; clone_size: .; j_call: TRBJ2-7; d_call: .; cdr3_nt: TGTGCCAGCAGTTTTTATAGGGGCGAGCAGTACTTC; cdr3_aa: CASSFYRGEQYF
v_call: TRBV5-6; clone_size: few; j_call: TRBJ2-2; d_call: TRBD2; cdr3_nt: TGTGCCAGCAGCTTAGGCCTAGCGGGAGCCGGGGAGCTGTTTTTT; cdr3_aa: CASSLGLAGAGELFF
v_call: TRBV15; clone_size: .; j_call: TRBJ2-1; d_call: .; cdr3_nt: TGTGCCACCAGCAGAGCCAGCGGATCCTACAATGAGCAGTTCTTC; cdr3_aa: CATSRASGSYNEQFF
v_call: TRBV7-8; clone_size: .; j_call: TRBJ2-3; d_call: .; cdr3_nt: TGTGCCAGCGGAGTGGGTAATATGCAGTATTTT; cdr3_aa: CASGVGNMQYF
v_call: TRBV7-9; clone_size: .; j_call: TRBJ1-1; d_call: .; cdr3_nt: TGTGCCAGCAGCTTAGCAACAGGGAACACTGAAGCTTTCTTT; cdr3_aa: CASSLATGNTEAFF
v_call: TRBV19; clone_size: few; j_call: TRBJ1-2; d_call: .; cdr3_nt: TGTGCCAGTAGGATAGGGGGGGCGAACTATGGCTACACCTTC; cdr3_aa: CASRIGGANYGYTF
v_call: TRBV10-2; clone_size: .; j_call: TRBJ2-1; d_call: .; cdr3_nt: TGCGCCAGCAGTGTTAGCGCCTCCTACAATGAGCAGTTCTTC; cdr3_aa: CASSVSASYNEQFF
v_call: TRBV7-2; clone_size: .; j_call: TRBJ2-7; d_call: TRBD2; cdr3_nt: TGTGCCAGCAGCTTAGCTAGCGGGGGGTTGTACGAGCAGTACTTC; cdr3_aa: CASSLASGGLYEQYF
v_call: TRBV5-1; clone_size: .; j_call: TRBJ1-1; d_call: TRBD1; cdr3_nt: TGCGCCAGCAGCTCAGACAGGGGGCTTACTGAAGCTTTCTTT; cdr3_aa: CASSSDRGLTEAFF
v_call: TRBV5-1; clone_size: .; j_call: TRBJ2-3; d_call: .; cdr3_nt: TGCGCCAGCAGCTACCTTGCGGGGAGCACAGATACGCAGTATTTT; cdr3_aa: CASSYLAGSTDTQYF
v_call: TRBV10-3; clone_size: .; j_call: TRBJ1-3; d_call: .; cdr3_nt: TGTGCCATCAGTGACATAGGGCAGAGCTCTGGAAACACCATATATTTT; cdr3_aa: CAISDIGQSSGNTIYF
v_call: TRBV7-2; clone_size: .; j_call: TRBJ1-4; d_call: TRBD1; cdr3_nt: TGTGCCAGCAGCTTTGGCAGGGGGCTTCTCAATGAAAAACTGTTTTTT; cdr3_aa: CASSFGRGLLNEKLFF